Sequencing of this TCR beta chain was carried out in a study of blood T cell repertoires in COVID-19. Original methodology: Amplified reference gene primers provided the basis for estimating nucleated cell counts. Method: immunoSEQ multiplex PCR; TCRdb's copy keeps in-frame clones and lacks some. D and trimming come from the DNA, and the V and J calls and clone size come from that table. The table lists a few hundred thousand clones, around nine tenths of them singletons. V lost 4 bases and J lost 0, with 19 bases in between. The CDR3 contains 18 residues. Per the germline V gene, CDR1 is SNHLY and CDR2 is FYNNEI. Recruits, aged roughly 18 to 95 years, lived in roughly 22 US areas.

The chain uses TRBV2 and TRBJ1-3; D call uncertain. The specimen was PBMCs or T cells enriched from blood (not recorded which). This clonotype originated in a young woman who had been exposed to COVID-19. The CDR3 coding sequence is TGTGCCAGCAGTGTCCGCGTGGGAGGGCCTAGCTCTGGAAACACCATATATTTT. It encodes CASSVRVGGPSSGNTIYF.